The T cell receptor beta chain under discussion was sequenced for a study of regulatory T cells in long-lasting Graves disease. V lost 4 bases to trimming and J lost 3 bases, with 9 bases between them. Germline-derived CDR1 and CDR2 are ENHRY and SYGVKD. CDR3 length equals 13 residues. Indicated time point: newly diagnosed GD, antithyroid drugs for less than 3 months. PBMCs provided the RNA from which the TCR library was made. This clonotype was observed at least ten times. According to the study, TCR beta libraries were built with iRepertoire HTBI primers and CDR3-region Arm-PCR. TCRdb called the multiplex PCR reads again in MiXCR, with one record for every CDR3 protein. The sample includes around 250,000 distinct CDR3 sequences, around 21% of them seen just once.

The source was peripheral blood mononuclear cells (PBMCs), collected at new diagnosis, from a patient treated with antithyroid drugs. The chain employs TRBV10-3 and TRBJ1-1; D remains ambiguous. The receptor was isolated from a female donor with Graves disease. The CDR3 reads CAISGNRDTEAFF. The DNA of the CDR3 is TGTGCCATCAGTGGGAACCGGGACACTGAAGCTTTCTTT.